The present entry profiles one T cell receptor (beta chain) with its context. Every sample gave at least 5 micrograms of total RNA when it was extracted. The CDR3 spans 10 residues. Germline values: CDR1 SQVTM, CDR2 ANQGSEA. This specimen belongs to a study of blood T cells in healthy people across ages. It was with a sample-barcoded 5' primer and a J-beta primer mix that a second PCR of about 6 to 11 cycles was run. In TCRdb, the 5' RACE reads were re-called with MiXCR into one record per CDR3 protein. The data hold more than 500,000 distinct CDR3 sequences, with about a quarter observed a single time. The sample was also reused in another study, on T cells of mothers and their children. As that study records: Per mother, over 9.5 million TCR beta CDR3 reads were obtained; per child, about 3 million. Pairs that are related and pairs that are unrelated have TCR recombination output shaped similarly by thymic selection. Clones that were microchimeric and persistent were not detected among T cells.

This receptor was obtained from a boy aged 2 to 9 in good health. This chain uses TRBV29-1 with TRBJ2-5; 7 bases line up with TRBD1. TRBJ2-7 matches the DNA end more closely, so the J call is doubtful. Sequenced input: blood. The CDR3 region is CSVYRGEQYF. The CDR3 DNA reads as TGCAGCGTATACAGGGGCGAGCAGTACTTC.